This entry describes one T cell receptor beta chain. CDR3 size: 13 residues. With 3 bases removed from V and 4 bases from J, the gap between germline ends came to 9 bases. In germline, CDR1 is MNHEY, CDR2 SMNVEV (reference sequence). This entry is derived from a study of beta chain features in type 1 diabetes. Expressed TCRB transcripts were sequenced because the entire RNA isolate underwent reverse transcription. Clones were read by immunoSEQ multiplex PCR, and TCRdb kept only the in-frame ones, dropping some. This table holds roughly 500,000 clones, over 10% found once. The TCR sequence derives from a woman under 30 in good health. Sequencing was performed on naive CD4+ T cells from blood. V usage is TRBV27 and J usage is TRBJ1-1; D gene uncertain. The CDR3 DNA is TGTGCCAGCAGTTTCCTCCGTGGCACTGAAGCTTTCTTT. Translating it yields CASSFLRGTEAFF.